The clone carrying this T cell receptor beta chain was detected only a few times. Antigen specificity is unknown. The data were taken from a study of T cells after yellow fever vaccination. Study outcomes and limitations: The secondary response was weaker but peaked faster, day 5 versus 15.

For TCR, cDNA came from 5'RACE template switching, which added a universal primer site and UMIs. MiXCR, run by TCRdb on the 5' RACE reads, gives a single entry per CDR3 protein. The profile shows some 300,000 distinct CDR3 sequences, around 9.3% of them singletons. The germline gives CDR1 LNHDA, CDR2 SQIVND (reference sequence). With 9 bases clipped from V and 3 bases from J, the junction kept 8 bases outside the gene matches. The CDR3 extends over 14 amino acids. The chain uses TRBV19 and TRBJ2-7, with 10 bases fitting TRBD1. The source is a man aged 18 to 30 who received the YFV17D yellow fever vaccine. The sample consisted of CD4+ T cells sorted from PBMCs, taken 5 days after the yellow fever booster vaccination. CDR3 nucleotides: TGTGCCAGCAACGATCGGGACAGGGGCTACGAGCAGTACTTC. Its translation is CASNDRDRGYEQYF.